This is a list of T cell receptor beta chains from one sample in a study of CD8 T cells in ankylosing spondylitis. TCRdb re-called the 5' RACE reads through MiXCR, storing one row per CDR3 protein. Among around 490,000 distinct CDR3 sequences listed, over 4% were seen once. Sample: blood, either unsorted or a sorted T cell fraction (not recorded which). The source of these receptors is a male donor with ankylosing spondylitis. Each CDR3 is given with its conserved first and last residue. The order of the fields is CDR3 length, V gene, D gene, clone size, J gene, CDR3 DNA, CDR3 protein. A D gene is named only where the DNA matches it firmly. Clone size is shown for a subset of rows, as once, few, many or a class of expanded clone.

cdr3_length: 13; v_call: TRBV7-2; d_call: .; clone_size: many; j_call: TRBJ2-1; cdr3_nt: TGTGCCAGCAGCTTCTGGACCGACAATGAGCAGTTCTTC; cdr3_aa: CASSFWTDNEQFF
cdr3_length: 14; v_call: TRBV5-6; d_call: .; clone_size: many; j_call: TRBJ1-2; cdr3_nt: TGTGCCAGCAGCTACCGGGACACAAGCTATGGCTACACCTTC; cdr3_aa: CASSYRDTSYGYTF
cdr3_length: 13; v_call: TRBV28; d_call: .; clone_size: .; j_call: TRBJ2-7; cdr3_nt: TGTGCCAGCAGTTTTCACAGCGCCTACGAGCAGTACTTC; cdr3_aa: CASSFHSAYEQYF
cdr3_length: 14; v_call: TRBV7-8; d_call: .; clone_size: many; j_call: TRBJ1-1; cdr3_nt: TGTGCCAGCAGCTTAAAAAGACCGAACACTGAAGCTTTCTTT; cdr3_aa: CASSLKRPNTEAFF
cdr3_length: 14; v_call: TRBV18; d_call: .; clone_size: many; j_call: TRBJ2-2; cdr3_nt: TGTGCCAGCTCACGACAGGAATTGACCGGGGAGCTGTTTTTT; cdr3_aa: CASSRQELTGELFF
cdr3_length: 16; v_call: TRBV25-1; d_call: .; clone_size: once; j_call: TRBJ2-1; cdr3_nt: TGTGCCAGCAGTGAATCCCGCAGGGGAACCTATGATGAGCAGTTCTTC; cdr3_aa: CASSESRRGTYDEQFF
cdr3_length: 13; v_call: TRBV20-1; d_call: .; clone_size: many; j_call: TRBJ2-7; cdr3_nt: TGCAGTGCTAGCCCGCGCGGCAGCTACGAGCAGTACTTC; cdr3_aa: CSASPRGSYEQYF
cdr3_length: 13; v_call: TRBV10-3; d_call: .; clone_size: many; j_call: TRBJ2-7; cdr3_nt: TGTGCCATCGGCGAGGGCGGCTCCTACGAGCAGTACTTC; cdr3_aa: CAIGEGGSYEQYF
cdr3_length: 16; v_call: TRBV18; d_call: TRBD1; clone_size: few; j_call: TRBJ1-1; cdr3_nt: TGTGCCAGCTCACCAAGGACAGGGGGCGTGAACACTGAAGCTTTCTTT; cdr3_aa: CASSPRTGGVNTEAFF
cdr3_length: 17; v_call: TRBV5-1; d_call: .; clone_size: many; j_call: TRBJ2-1; cdr3_nt: TGCGCCAGCAGCTTGGCTTTCGGGGGCCCCTCCTACAATGAGCAGTTCTTC; cdr3_aa: CASSLAFGGPSYNEQFF
cdr3_length: 14; v_call: TRBV5-4; d_call: .; clone_size: many; j_call: TRBJ2-5; cdr3_nt: TGTGCCAGCAGCTTGATGGGACCCACCGAGACCCAGTACTTC; cdr3_aa: CASSLMGPTETQYF
cdr3_length: 16; v_call: TRBV18; d_call: TRBD1; clone_size: .; j_call: TRBJ2-2; cdr3_nt: TGTGCCAGCTCACCAAAGGACAGGGGAAACACCGGGGAGCTGTTTTTT; cdr3_aa: CASSPKDRGNTGELFF
cdr3_length: 17; v_call: TRBV6-1; d_call: .; clone_size: many; j_call: TRBJ1-2; cdr3_nt: TGTGCCAGCAGTCCCGAGTTTTTGACAGGACTTTCAGGGGGCTACACCTTC; cdr3_aa: CASSPEFLTGLSGGYTF
cdr3_length: 13; v_call: TRBV5-1; d_call: .; clone_size: .; j_call: TRBJ2-1; cdr3_nt: TGCGCCAGCAGCTTGCCTCCGACGCGTGAGCAGTTCTTC; cdr3_aa: CASSLPPTREQFF
cdr3_length: 16; v_call: TRBV5-1; d_call: .; clone_size: many; j_call: TRBJ2-7; cdr3_nt: TGCGCCAGCAGCAACTATATCAACAGGGACTCCTACGAGCAGTACTTC; cdr3_aa: CASSNYINRDSYEQYF
cdr3_length: 12; v_call: TRBV3-1; d_call: .; clone_size: .; j_call: TRBJ2-7; cdr3_nt: TGTGCCAGCAGCCAATCAGACTACGAGCAGTACTTC; cdr3_aa: CASSQSDYEQYF
cdr3_length: 14; v_call: TRBV6-2/TRBV6-3; d_call: TRBD1; clone_size: many; j_call: TRBJ1-1; cdr3_nt: TGTGCCAGCAGTTACAGGGGGCCAGGGACTGAAGCTTTCTTT; cdr3_aa: CASSYRGPGTEAFF
cdr3_length: 15; v_call: TRBV12-3/TRBV12-4; d_call: .; clone_size: many; j_call: TRBJ2-1; cdr3_nt: TGTGCCAGCTTCCAATTGGGGCTAGCTGGCCACGAGCAGTTCTTC; cdr3_aa: CASFQLGLAGHEQFF
cdr3_length: 13; v_call: TRBV10-2; d_call: .; clone_size: many; j_call: TRBJ2-7; cdr3_nt: TGCGCCAGCAGACAGTTTAGCTCCTACGAGCAGTACTTC; cdr3_aa: CASRQFSSYEQYF
cdr3_length: 15; v_call: TRBV29-1; d_call: TRBD2; clone_size: many; j_call: TRBJ2-7; cdr3_nt: TGCAGCGTTGGGCCGTCTATAGCGGGGCGGTACGAGCAGTACTTC; cdr3_aa: CSVGPSIAGRYEQYF
cdr3_length: 16; v_call: TRBV18; d_call: .; clone_size: many; j_call: TRBJ2-7; cdr3_nt: TGTGCCAGCTCATCCCCAGACAGAGTTTATCCCTACGAGCAGTACTTC; cdr3_aa: CASSSPDRVYPYEQYF
cdr3_length: 15; v_call: TRBV12-3/TRBV12-4; d_call: TRBD1; clone_size: many; j_call: TRBJ2-6; cdr3_nt: TGTGCCAGCAGTGAGACAGGGACTGGGGCCAACGTCCTGACTTTC; cdr3_aa: CASSETGTGANVLTF
cdr3_length: 16; v_call: TRBV29-1; d_call: TRBD2; clone_size: many; j_call: TRBJ2-3; cdr3_nt: TGCAGCGTTTGCGGGGGGGCCCTGACTAGCACAGATACGCAGTATTTT; cdr3_aa: CSVCGGALTSTDTQYF
cdr3_length: 11; v_call: TRBV6-6; d_call: .; clone_size: many; j_call: TRBJ1-2; cdr3_nt: TGTGCCAGCAGTTACCTCTATGGCTACACCTTC; cdr3_aa: CASSYLYGYTF
cdr3_length: 13; v_call: TRBV5-1; d_call: .; clone_size: many; j_call: TRBJ2-7; cdr3_nt: TGCGCCAGCAGTCAGGGGGGGGTCTACGAGCAGTACTTC; cdr3_aa: CASSQGGVYEQYF
cdr3_length: 16; v_call: TRBV10-3; d_call: .; clone_size: many; j_call: TRBJ2-5; cdr3_nt: TGTGCCATCAGTGAGGTTCGGGCATCCTCCCCAGAGACCCAGTACTTC; cdr3_aa: CAISEVRASSPETQYF
cdr3_length: 14; v_call: TRBV5-5; d_call: TRBD1; clone_size: .; j_call: TRBJ1-2; cdr3_nt: TGTGCCAGCAGCTTCCACAGGGGTGGGGATGGCTACACCTTC; cdr3_aa: CASSFHRGGDGYTF
cdr3_length: 15; v_call: TRBV4-3; d_call: TRBD2; clone_size: many; j_call: TRBJ2-7; cdr3_nt: TGCGCCAGCAGCCAAGGCTTAGCGGGAGGATACGAGCAGTACTTC; cdr3_aa: CASSQGLAGGYEQYF
cdr3_length: 14; v_call: TRBV20-1; d_call: .; clone_size: many; j_call: TRBJ1-5; cdr3_nt: TGCAGTGCTAACCGACGTGGTTTCGATCAGCCCCAGCATTTT; cdr3_aa: CSANRRGFDQPQHF
cdr3_length: 16; v_call: TRBV6-9; d_call: .; clone_size: many; j_call: TRBJ1-4; cdr3_nt: TGTGCCAGCAGCTTTGAGCGAAGGGCAACTAATGAAAAACTGTTTTTT; cdr3_aa: CASSFERRATNEKLFF
cdr3_length: 17; v_call: TRBV4-1; d_call: .; clone_size: many; j_call: TRBJ1-5; cdr3_nt: TGCGCCAGCAGCCAAGTTCCCCGGTACAGGCTCAATCAGCCCCAGCATTTT; cdr3_aa: CASSQVPRYRLNQPQHF
cdr3_length: 13; v_call: TRBV30; d_call: TRBD1; clone_size: .; j_call: TRBJ1-5; cdr3_nt: TGTGCCTGGGGGACAGCTGGCAATCAGCCCCAGCATTTT; cdr3_aa: CAWGTAGNQPQHF
cdr3_length: 13; v_call: TRBV7-8; d_call: TRBD1; clone_size: many; j_call: TRBJ2-5; cdr3_nt: TGTGCCAGCAGTGAAGGGGGCCCAGAGACCCAGTACTTC; cdr3_aa: CASSEGGPETQYF
cdr3_length: 15; v_call: TRBV28; d_call: .; clone_size: many; j_call: TRBJ2-7; cdr3_nt: TGTGCCAGCAGTTCCCCGTTAAGGAGAGCCTACGAGCAGTACTTC; cdr3_aa: CASSSPLRRAYEQYF
cdr3_length: 16; v_call: TRBV24-1; d_call: TRBD1; clone_size: many; j_call: TRBJ2-1; cdr3_nt: TGTGCCACCAGCGATTCCGGGACAGGGATGAAAAATGAGCAGTTCTTC; cdr3_aa: CATSDSGTGMKNEQFF
cdr3_length: 13; v_call: TRBV19; d_call: .; clone_size: few; j_call: TRBJ1-1; cdr3_nt: TGTGCCACTCAGGGCACAAGAAACACTGAAGCTTTCTTT; cdr3_aa: CATQGTRNTEAFF
cdr3_length: 14; v_call: TRBV7-9; d_call: .; clone_size: .; j_call: TRBJ2-1; cdr3_nt: TGTGCCAGCAGCCACCCGGACAACTACAATGAGCAGTTCTTC; cdr3_aa: CASSHPDNYNEQFF
cdr3_length: 14; v_call: TRBV5-1; d_call: .; clone_size: many; j_call: TRBJ2-3; cdr3_nt: TGCGCCAGCAGCTCACTAACAGGGACAGATACGCAGTATTTT; cdr3_aa: CASSSLTGTDTQYF
cdr3_length: 15; v_call: TRBV24-1; d_call: .; clone_size: .; j_call: TRBJ2-1; cdr3_nt: TGTGCCACCAGTGAGGGGGGGCTGGCGGCAAATGAGCAGTTCTTC; cdr3_aa: CATSEGGLAANEQFF
cdr3_length: 13; v_call: TRBV6-6; d_call: .; clone_size: many; j_call: TRBJ1-5; cdr3_nt: TGTGCCAGCACCCTGGACCTCCCTCAGCCCCAGCATTTT; cdr3_aa: CASTLDLPQPQHF
cdr3_length: 15; v_call: TRBV10-3; d_call: TRBD1; clone_size: few; j_call: TRBJ1-3; cdr3_nt: TGTGCCATTCGGCGGACAGGGGAGTCTGGAAACACCATATATTTT; cdr3_aa: CAIRRTGESGNTIYF
cdr3_length: 13; v_call: TRBV7-2; d_call: .; clone_size: many; j_call: TRBJ1-5; cdr3_nt: TGTGCCAGCAGCTTGGGGTGGGATCAGCCCCAGCATTTT; cdr3_aa: CASSLGWDQPQHF
cdr3_length: 16; v_call: TRBV7-9; d_call: TRBD2; clone_size: .; j_call: TRBJ2-7; cdr3_nt: TGTGCCAGCAGCTCCCCCTCGGGGGGGCTCTCCTACGAGCAGTACTTC; cdr3_aa: CASSSPSGGLSYEQYF
cdr3_length: 15; v_call: TRBV5-1; d_call: TRBD2; clone_size: many; j_call: TRBJ2-1; cdr3_nt: TGCGCCAGCAGCTTGGCTAGCGGGAGTATCCATGAGCAGTTCTTC; cdr3_aa: CASSLASGSIHEQFF
cdr3_length: 14; v_call: TRBV20-1; d_call: .; clone_size: many; j_call: TRBJ1-5; cdr3_nt: TGCAGTGCATCCCTAAGTACGGCGGATCAGCCCCAGCATTTT; cdr3_aa: CSASLSTADQPQHF
cdr3_length: 13; v_call: TRBV6-1; d_call: .; clone_size: many; j_call: TRBJ2-3; cdr3_nt: TGTGCCAGCGGAGACGGGCCCACAGATACGCAGTATTTT; cdr3_aa: CASGDGPTDTQYF